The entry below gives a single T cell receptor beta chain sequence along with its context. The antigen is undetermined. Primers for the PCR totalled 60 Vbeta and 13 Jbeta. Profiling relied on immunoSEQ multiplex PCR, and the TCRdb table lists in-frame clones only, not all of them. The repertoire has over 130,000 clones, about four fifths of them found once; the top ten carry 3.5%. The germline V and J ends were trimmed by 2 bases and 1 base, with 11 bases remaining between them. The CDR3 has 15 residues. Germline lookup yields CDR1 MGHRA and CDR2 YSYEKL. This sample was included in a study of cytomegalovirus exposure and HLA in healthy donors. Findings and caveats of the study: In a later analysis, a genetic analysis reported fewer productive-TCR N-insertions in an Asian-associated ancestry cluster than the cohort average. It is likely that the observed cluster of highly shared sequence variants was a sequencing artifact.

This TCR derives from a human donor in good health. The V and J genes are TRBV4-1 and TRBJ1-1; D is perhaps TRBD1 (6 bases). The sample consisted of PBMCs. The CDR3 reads CASSQPTTGNTEAFF. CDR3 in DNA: TGCGCCAGCAGCCAACCTACGACAGGGAACACTGAAGCTTTCTTT.